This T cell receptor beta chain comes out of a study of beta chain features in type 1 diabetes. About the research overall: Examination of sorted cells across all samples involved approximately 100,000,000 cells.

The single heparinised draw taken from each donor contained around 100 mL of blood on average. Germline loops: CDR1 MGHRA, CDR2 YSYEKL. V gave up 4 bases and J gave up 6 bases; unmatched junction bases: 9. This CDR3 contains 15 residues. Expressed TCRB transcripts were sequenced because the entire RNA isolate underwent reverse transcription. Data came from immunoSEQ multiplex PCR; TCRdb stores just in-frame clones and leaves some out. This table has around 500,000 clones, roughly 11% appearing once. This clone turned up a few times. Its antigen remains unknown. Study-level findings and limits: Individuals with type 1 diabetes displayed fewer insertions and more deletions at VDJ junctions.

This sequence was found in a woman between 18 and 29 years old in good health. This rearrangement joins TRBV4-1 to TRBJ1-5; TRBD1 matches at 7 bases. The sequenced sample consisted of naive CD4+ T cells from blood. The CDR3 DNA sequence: TGCGCCAGCAGCCCCCGAGGGGGCTTAGCTCAGCCCCAGCATTTT. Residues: CASSPRGGLAQPQHF.